The rows below give T cell receptor beta chains drawn from one sample of a study of blood T cell repertoires in COVID-19. Produced via immunoSEQ multiplex PCR; TCRdb's table is partial and in-frame only. The sample lists around 200,000 clones; around four fifths were seen once. Sequenced: peripheral blood. These receptors all come from a woman aged 40 to 50 with COVID-19, enrolled during active disease. Each CDR3 is given with its conserved first and last residue. D genes are given only for firm matches. Not all rows give a size; the values are once, few, many and, for expanded clones, a class.

clone_size	v_call	d_call	j_call	cdr3_aa	cdr3_nt
-	TRBV6-1	TRBD2	TRBJ2-7	CASSDGTSGVGGF	TGTGCCAGCAGTGACGGGACTAGCGGGGTCGGGGGCTTC
-	TRBV12-3/TRBV12-4	-	TRBJ1-6	CASGPASPLHF	TGTGCCAGTGGCCCTGCTTCACCCCTCCACTTT
-	TRBV5-1	-	TRBJ1-1	CASSFEGNTEAFF	TGCGCCAGCAGCTTCGAGGGGAACACTGAAGCTTTCTTT
-	TRBV5-5	-	TRBJ2-3	CASSGRSRQSTDTQYF	TGTGCCAGCAGCGGGCGGTCCCGACAGAGCACAGATACGCAGTATTTT
once	TRBV6-4	TRBD1	TRBJ1-5	CASSPDRASNQPQHF	TGTGCCAGCAGTCCGGACAGGGCTAGCAATCAGCCCCAGCATTTT
-	TRBV6-1	-	TRBJ2-2	CASSEWTANTGELFF	TGTGCCAGCAGTGAATGGACAGCGAACACCGGGGAGCTGTTTTTT
-	TRBV7-9	-	TRBJ1-1	CATWTYLNTEAFF	TGTGCCACCTGGACATACCTAAACACTGAAGCTTTCTTT
-	TRBV5-1	-	TRBJ2-7	CASSLATGTYEQYF	TGCGCCAGCAGCTTGGCAACGGGTACCTACGAGCAGTACTTC
-	TRBV11-2	-	TRBJ1-1	CASSTPVIAEAFF	TGTGCCAGCAGCACCCCGGTAATCGCTGAAGCTTTCTTT
-	TRBV5-1	-	TRBJ2-1	CASRPDISPYNEQFF	TGCGCCAGCAGGCCGGACATCTCTCCCTACAATGAGCAGTTCTTC
once	TRBV10-2	-	TRBJ1-1	CASSESWEDTEAFF	TGCGCCAGCAGTGAGTCGTGGGAGGATACTGAAGCTTTCTTT
-	TRBV2	TRBD2	TRBJ2-6	CASQKEAGSGANVLTF	TGTGCCAGCCAAAAAGAAGCGGGATCTGGGGCCAACGTCCTGACTTTC
-	TRBV27	TRBD1	TRBJ1-5	CASSSDRNQPQHF	TGTGCCAGCAGTTCGGACAGGAATCAGCCCCAGCATTTT
-	TRBV5-1	-	TRBJ2-7	CASRLEQLHEQYF	TGCGCCAGCAGGTTAGAACAGCTGCACGAGCAGTACTTC
-	TRBV15	TRBD1	TRBJ2-7	CATSRLPGGYEQYF	TGTGCCACCAGCAGACTTCCAGGGGGCTACGAGCAGTACTTC
-	TRBV19	-	TRBJ2-1	CASSIGGLYNEQFF	TGTGCCAGTAGTATAGGAGGACTCTACAATGAGCAGTTCTTC
-	TRBV6-5	TRBD1	TRBJ1-3	CASILDRSGNTIYF	TGTGCCAGCATCCTGGACAGGTCTGGAAACACCATATATTTT
-	TRBV6-2/TRBV6-3	-	TRBJ1-5	CASSPGMRNQPQHF	TGTGCCAGCAGTCCAGGCATGCGCAATCAGCCCCAGCATTTT
-	TRBV2	TRBD1	TRBJ1-2	CASKGTAYGYTF	TGTGCCAGCAAAGGGACAGCATATGGCTACACCTTC
-	TRBV18	-	TRBJ1-5	CASSPGGESNQPQHF	TGTGCCAGCTCACCAGGGGGCGAAAGCAATCAGCCCCAGCATTTT
-	TRBV5-4	TRBD2	TRBJ2-2	CASSLGLAGGTGELFF	TGTGCCAGCAGCTTGGGACTAGCGGGAGGCACCGGGGAGCTGTTTTTT
-	TRBV6-5	TRBD1	TRBJ2-7	CASSQPGTAVYEQYF	TGTGCCAGCAGCCAACCCGGGACAGCTGTCTACGAGCAGTACTTC
-	TRBV6-5	-	TRBJ2-5	CASSYFPGGETQYF	TGTGCCAGCAGTTACTTCCCCGGGGGAGAGACCCAGTACTTC
-	TRBV27	-	TRBJ1-2	CASRSRVRGDYTF	TGTGCCAGCAGATCAAGGGTGCGCGGGGACTACACCTTC
-	TRBV9	-	TRBJ2-2	CASSAIGQTGELFF	TGTGCCAGCAGCGCCATCGGACAGACCGGGGAGCTGTTTTTT
-	TRBV27	TRBD1	TRBJ2-5	CASKPGQGVETQYF	TGTGCCAGCAAACCGGGACAGGGGGTTGAGACCCAGTACTTC
-	TRBV9	-	TRBJ1-4	CASSDIQGTNEKLFF	TGTGCCAGCAGCGACATACAGGGAACTAATGAAAAACTGTTTTTT
-	TRBV5-6	-	TRBJ2-1	CASSFIHRGLYNEQFF	TGTGCCAGCAGCTTTATCCATAGGGGCCTCTACAATGAGCAGTTCTTC
-	TRBV15	-	TRBJ2-3	CATSLRPGGQSTDTQYF	TGTGCCACCAGCTTGCGCCCGGGCGGACAGAGCACAGATACGCAGTATTTT
-	TRBV9	TRBD2	TRBJ2-2	CASSGTSGRASTGELFF	TGTGCCAGCAGCGGGACTAGCGGGAGGGCCTCCACCGGGGAGCTGTTTTTT
-	TRBV9	-	TRBJ1-1	CASTSRNTEAFF	TGTGCCAGCACCTCCAGGAACACTGAAGCTTTCTTT
-	TRBV2	-	TRBJ1-4	CASSEGGATNEKLFF	TGTGCCAGCAGTGAAGGCGGGGCAACTAATGAAAAACTGTTTTTT